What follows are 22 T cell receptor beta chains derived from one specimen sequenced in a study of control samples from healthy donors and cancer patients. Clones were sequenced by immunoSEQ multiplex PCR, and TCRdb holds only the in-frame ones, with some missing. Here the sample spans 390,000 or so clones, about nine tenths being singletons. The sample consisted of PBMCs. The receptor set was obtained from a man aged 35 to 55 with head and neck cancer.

The CDR3, as DNA: TGTGCCAGCAGCTTTGGCAGGCTGGGCTATGGCTACACCTTC. It yields the protein CASSFGRLGYGYTF. The V and J genes are TRBV11-2 and TRBJ1-2; no firm D call. The CDR3 covers 14 residues. The V and J ends lost 3 bases and 4 bases respectively, with 12 bases between them. CDR1 and CDR2 (germline): SGHAT, FQNNGV.

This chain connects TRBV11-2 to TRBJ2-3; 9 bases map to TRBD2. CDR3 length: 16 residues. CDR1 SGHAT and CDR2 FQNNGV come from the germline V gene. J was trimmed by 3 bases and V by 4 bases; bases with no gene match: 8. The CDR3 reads CASSSGGGGKTDTQYF. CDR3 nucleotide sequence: TGTGCCAGCAGCTCCGGCGGGGGGGGCAAAACAGATACGCAGTATTTT.

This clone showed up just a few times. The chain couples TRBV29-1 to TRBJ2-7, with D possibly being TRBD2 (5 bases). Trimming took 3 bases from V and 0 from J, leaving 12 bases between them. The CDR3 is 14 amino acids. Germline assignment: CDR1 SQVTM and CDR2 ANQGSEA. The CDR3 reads CSVEGGRSSYEQYF. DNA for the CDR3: TGCAGCGTTGAGGGCGGGCGGAGCTCCTACGAGCAGTACTTC.

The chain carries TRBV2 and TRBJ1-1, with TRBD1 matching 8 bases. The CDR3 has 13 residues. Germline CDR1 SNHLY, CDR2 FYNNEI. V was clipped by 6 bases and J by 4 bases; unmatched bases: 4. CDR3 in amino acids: CASSRTGITEAFF. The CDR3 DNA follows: TGTGCCAGCAGCCGGACAGGGATCACTGAAGCTTTCTTT.

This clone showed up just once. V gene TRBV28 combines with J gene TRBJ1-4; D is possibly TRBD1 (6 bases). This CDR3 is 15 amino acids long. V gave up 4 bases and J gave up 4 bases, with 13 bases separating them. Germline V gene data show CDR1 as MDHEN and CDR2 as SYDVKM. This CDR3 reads CASSSPPGVNEKLFF. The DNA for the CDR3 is TGTGCCAGCAGTTCACCCCCAGGGGTTAATGAAAAACTGTTTTTT.

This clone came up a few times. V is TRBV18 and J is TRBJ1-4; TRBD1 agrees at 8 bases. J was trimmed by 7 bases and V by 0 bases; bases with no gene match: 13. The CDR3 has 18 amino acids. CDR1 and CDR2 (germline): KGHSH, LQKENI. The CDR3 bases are TGTGCCAGCTCACCACCGGCGCAGGGGGCGCTTGGAGTTGAAAAACTGTTTTTT. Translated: CASSPPAQGALGVEKLFF. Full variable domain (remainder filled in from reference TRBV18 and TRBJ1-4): NAGVMQNPRHLVRRRGQEARLRCSPMKGHSHVYWYRQLPEEGLKFMVYLQKENIIDESGMPKERFSAEFPKEGPSILRIQQVVRGDSAAYFCASSPPAQGALGVEKLFFGSGTQLSVL.

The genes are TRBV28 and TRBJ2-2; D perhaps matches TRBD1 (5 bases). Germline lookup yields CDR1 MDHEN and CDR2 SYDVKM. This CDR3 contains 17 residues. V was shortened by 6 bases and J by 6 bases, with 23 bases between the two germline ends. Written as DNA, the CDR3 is TGTGCCAGCAGAGAATCCCGGGCAGGGTATATGCCCGGGGAGCTGTTTTTT. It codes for CASRESRAGYMPGELFF.

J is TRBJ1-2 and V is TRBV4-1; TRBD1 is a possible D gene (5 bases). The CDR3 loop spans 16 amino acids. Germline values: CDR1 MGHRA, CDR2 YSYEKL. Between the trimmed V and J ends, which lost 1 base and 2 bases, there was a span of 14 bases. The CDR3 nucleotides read TGCGCCAGCAGCCAAGGCAGGGAACAATCGAACTATGGCTACACCTTC. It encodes CASSQGREQSNYGYTF.

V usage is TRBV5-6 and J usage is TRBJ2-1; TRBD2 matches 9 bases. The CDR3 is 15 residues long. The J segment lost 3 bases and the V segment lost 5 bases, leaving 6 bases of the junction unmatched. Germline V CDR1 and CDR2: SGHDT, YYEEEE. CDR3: CASRRGLANYNEQFF. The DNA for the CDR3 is TGTGCCAGCAGACGTGGACTAGCGAACTACAATGAGCAGTTCTTC.

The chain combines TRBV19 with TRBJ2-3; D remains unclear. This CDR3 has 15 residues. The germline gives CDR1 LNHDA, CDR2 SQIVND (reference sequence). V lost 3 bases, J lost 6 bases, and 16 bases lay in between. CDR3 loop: CASSIASDGGDTQYF. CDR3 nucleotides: TGTGCCAGTAGTATTGCCTCGGACGGTGGGGATACGCAGTATTTT. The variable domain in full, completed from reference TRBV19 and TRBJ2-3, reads DGGITQSPKYLFRKEGQNVTLSCEQNLNHDAMYWYRQDPGQGLRLIYYSQIVNDFQKGDIAEGYSVSREKKESFPLTVTSAQKNPTAFYLCASSIASDGGDTQYFGPGTRLTVL.

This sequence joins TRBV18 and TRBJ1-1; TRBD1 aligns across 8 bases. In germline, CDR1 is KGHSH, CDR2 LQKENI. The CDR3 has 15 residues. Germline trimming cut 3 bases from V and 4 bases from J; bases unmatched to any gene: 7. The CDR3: CASSPNTGGTTEAFF. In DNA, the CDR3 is TGTGCCAGCTCACCGAACACAGGGGGTACCACTGAAGCTTTCTTT.

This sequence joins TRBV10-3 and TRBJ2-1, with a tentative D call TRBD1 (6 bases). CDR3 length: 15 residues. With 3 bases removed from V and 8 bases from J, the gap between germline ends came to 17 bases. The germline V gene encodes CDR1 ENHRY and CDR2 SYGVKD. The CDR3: CAISDGQKQGDEQFF. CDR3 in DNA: TGTGCCATCAGTGATGGACAGAAGCAGGGCGATGAGCAGTTCTTC.

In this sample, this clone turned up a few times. CDR3 sequence: CASSILGSRESEKLFF. In DNA form, the CDR3 reads TGTGCCAGTAGTATACTAGGCAGCCGTGAGTCGGAAAAACTGTTTTTT. This chain joins TRBV19 and TRBJ1-4, with D unresolved. Germline V gene data show CDR1 as LNHDA and CDR2 as SQIVND (reference sequence). This CDR3 comprises 16 residues. V lost 2 bases and J 8 bases, leaving 18 bases between the germline ends.

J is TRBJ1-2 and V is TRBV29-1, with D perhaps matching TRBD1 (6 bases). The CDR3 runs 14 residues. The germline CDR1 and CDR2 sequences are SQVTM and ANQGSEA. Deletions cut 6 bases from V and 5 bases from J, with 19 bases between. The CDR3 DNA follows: TGCAGCGTCCGCGCGGGGGGCGTGGGGTATGGCTACACCTTC. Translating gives CSVRAGGVGYGYTF.

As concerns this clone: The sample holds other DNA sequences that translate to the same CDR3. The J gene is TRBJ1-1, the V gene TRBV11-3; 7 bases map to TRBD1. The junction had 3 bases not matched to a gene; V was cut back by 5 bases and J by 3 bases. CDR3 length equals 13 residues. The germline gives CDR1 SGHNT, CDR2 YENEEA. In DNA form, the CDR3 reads TGTGCCAGCAGCATTGACAGGGACACTGAAGCTTTCTTT. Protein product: CASSIDRDTEAFF.

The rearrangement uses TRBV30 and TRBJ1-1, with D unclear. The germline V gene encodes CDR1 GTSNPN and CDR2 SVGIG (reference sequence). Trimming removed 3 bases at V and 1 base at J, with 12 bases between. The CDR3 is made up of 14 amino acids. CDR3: CAWSEGLPNTEAFF. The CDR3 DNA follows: TGTGCCTGGAGCGAGGGATTACCGAACACTGAAGCTTTCTTT.

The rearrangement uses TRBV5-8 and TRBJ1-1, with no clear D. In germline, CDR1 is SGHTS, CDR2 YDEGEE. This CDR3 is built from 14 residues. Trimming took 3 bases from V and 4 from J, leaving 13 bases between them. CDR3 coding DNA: TGTGCCAGCAGCTCAAGAACTCGATCCACTGAAGCTTTCTTT. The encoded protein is CASSSRTRSTEAFF. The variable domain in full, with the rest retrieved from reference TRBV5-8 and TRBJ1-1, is EAGVTQSPTHLIKTRGQQATLRCSPISGHTSVYWYQQALGLGLQFLLWYDEGEERNRGNFPPRFSGRQFPNYSSELNVNALELEDSALYLCASSSRTRSTEAFFGQGTRLTVV.

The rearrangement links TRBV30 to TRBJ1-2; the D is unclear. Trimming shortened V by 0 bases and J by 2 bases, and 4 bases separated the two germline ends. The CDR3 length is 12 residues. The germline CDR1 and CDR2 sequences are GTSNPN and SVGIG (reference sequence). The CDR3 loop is CAWSVINYGYTF. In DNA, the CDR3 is TGTGCCTGGAGTGTCATAAACTATGGCTACACCTTC.

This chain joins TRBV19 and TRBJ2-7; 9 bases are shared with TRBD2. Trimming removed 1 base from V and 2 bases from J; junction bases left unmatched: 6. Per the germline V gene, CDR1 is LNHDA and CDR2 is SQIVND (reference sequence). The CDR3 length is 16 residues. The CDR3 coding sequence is TGTGCCAGTAGTATAGGAGCGGGGGGTTCTACCTACGAGCAGTACTTC. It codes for CASSIGAGGSTYEQYF.

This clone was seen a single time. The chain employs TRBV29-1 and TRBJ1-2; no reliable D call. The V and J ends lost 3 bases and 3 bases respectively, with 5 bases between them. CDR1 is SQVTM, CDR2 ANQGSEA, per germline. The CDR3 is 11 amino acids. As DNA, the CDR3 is TGCAGCGTTGACGGGGACTATGGCTACACCTTC. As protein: CSVDGDYGYTF.

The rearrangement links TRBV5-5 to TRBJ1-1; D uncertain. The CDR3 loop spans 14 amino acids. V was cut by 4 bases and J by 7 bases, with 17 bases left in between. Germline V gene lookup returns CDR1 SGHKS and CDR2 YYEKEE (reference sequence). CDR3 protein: CASSLAAGRIEAFF. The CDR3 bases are TGTGCCAGCAGCCTGGCCGCGGGTAGGATTGAAGCTTTCTTT.

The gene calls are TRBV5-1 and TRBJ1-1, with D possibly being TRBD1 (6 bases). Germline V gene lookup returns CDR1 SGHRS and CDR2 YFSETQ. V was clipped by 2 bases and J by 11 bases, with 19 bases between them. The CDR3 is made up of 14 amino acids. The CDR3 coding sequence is TGCGCCAGCAGCTTAGGGACACAGGGCACCGAGGCTTTCTTT. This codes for CASSLGTQGTEAFF.